This TCR beta chain was captured in a study of cytomegalovirus exposure and HLA in healthy donors. Germline V CDR1 and CDR2: SGHNT, YYREEE (reference sequence). This CDR3 has 15 amino acids. V gave up 3 bases and J gave up 5 bases; unmatched junction bases: 7. PCR amplification relied on 60 Vbeta primers (plus 13 Jbeta primers). Libraries were prepared by immunoSEQ multiplex PCR; TCRdb keeps only in-frame clonotypes and omits some of them. The sample has approximately 150,000 clones. The sequencing input was PBMCs. V is TRBV5-4 and J is TRBJ2-7; 11 nucleotides agree with TRBD2. This TCR was sampled from a woman younger than 35 in good health and CMV-seronegative. In nucleotides, the CDR3 is TGTGCCAGCAGCTCCGCTAGCGGGAGGTTCCACGAGCAGTACTTC. Amino acids: CASSSASGRFHEQYF.